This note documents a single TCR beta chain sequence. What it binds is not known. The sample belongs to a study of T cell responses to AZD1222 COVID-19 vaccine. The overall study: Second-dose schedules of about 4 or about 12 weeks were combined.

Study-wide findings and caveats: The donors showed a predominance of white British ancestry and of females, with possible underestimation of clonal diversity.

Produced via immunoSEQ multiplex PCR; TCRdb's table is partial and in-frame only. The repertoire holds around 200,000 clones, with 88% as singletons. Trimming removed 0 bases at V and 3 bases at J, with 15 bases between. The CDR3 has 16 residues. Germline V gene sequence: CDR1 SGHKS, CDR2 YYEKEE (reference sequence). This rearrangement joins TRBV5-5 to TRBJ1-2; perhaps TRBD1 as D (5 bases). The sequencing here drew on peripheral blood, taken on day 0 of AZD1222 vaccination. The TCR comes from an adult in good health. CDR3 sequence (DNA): TGTGCCAGCAGCTTGGCCTCAGGCAGGGTGGACTATGGCTACACCTTC. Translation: CASSLASGRVDYGYTF.